Listed below are T cell receptor beta chains from one sample, sequenced in a study of T cells in Graves' hyperthyroidism and ophthalmopathy. TCRdb independently ran MiXCR on the multiplex PCR reads; one entry per CDR3 protein. The data show 370,000 or so distinct CDR3 sequences, approximately 12% seen once. The sample taken for sequencing was blood. These receptors originate from a man under 40 with Graves' hyperthyroidism that later progressed to Graves' ophthalmopathy. The conserved cysteine and the conserved F or W are not part of the CDR3 here. The order of the fields is CDR3 protein, V gene.

cdr3_aa: ASSLPGQGAETQY; v_call: TRBV28
cdr3_aa: ATSSIFSSEGDNTEAF; v_call: TRBV15
cdr3_aa: ASRDRETNEKLF; v_call: TRBV25-1
cdr3_aa: SASPASGGDNEQF; v_call: TRBV20-1
cdr3_aa: ASSSFGQQETQY; v_call: TRBV7-9
cdr3_aa: ASSLRQGQYEQY; v_call: TRBV13
cdr3_aa: SARSRKPYAQETQY; v_call: TRBV20-1
cdr3_aa: ASNSQGGTEAF; v_call: TRBV12-3/TRBV12-4
cdr3_aa: ASSMSRSLYNEQF; v_call: TRBV19
cdr3_aa: SARDLRTGGNYGYT; v_call: TRBV20-1
cdr3_aa: ASSFYPHSPLH; v_call: TRBV27
cdr3_aa: AIRTSGGGYNEQF; v_call: TRBV10-3